This T cell receptor beta chain comes out of a study of CD8 T cells in ankylosing spondylitis. Whole-study results and caveats: Roughly 8 highly homologous variants made up a TCR beta motif, and this motif appeared characteristic of ankylosing spondylitis blood. Reactive arthritis synovial fluid and blood previously showed some of these motif variants. Disease-linked clones were found to be CD8+ and relatively rare in peripheral blood.

To note about this clonotype: Its specificity is unknown.

As the method for making TCR beta libraries, quantitative 5'-RACE with molecular barcodes was used. MiXCR, applied by TCRdb to the 5' RACE reads, yields one record per CDR3 protein. The table includes about 220,000 distinct CDR3 sequences, under 30% detected once. Trimming removed 1 base from V and 3 bases from J, with 6 bases in between. Germline assignment: CDR1 DFQATT and CDR2 SNEGSKA (reference sequence). CDR3 length: 12 amino acids. The receptor was derived from a male donor with ankylosing spondylitis or in good health (not recorded which). The rearrangement links TRBV20-1 to TRBJ2-5; D not certain. Sequencing input: blood, either unsorted or a sorted T cell fraction (not recorded which). The CDR3, as DNA: TGCAGTGCTAGAGGCGGTAAAGAGACCCAGTACTTC. This translates into CSARGGKETQYF.